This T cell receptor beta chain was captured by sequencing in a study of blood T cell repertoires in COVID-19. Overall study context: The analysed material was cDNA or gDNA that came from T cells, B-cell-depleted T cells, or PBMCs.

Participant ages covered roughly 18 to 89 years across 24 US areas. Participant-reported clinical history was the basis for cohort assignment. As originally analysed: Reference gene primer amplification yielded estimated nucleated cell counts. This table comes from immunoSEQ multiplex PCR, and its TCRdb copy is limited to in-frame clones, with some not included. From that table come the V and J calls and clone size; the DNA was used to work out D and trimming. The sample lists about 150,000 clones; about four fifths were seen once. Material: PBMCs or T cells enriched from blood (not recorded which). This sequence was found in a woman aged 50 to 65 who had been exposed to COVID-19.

CDR3 in amino acids: CAWRVNSGNTIYF. CDR3 DNA: TGTGCCTGGCGGGTGAACTCTGGAAACACCATATATTTT. The V and J genes are TRBV30 and TRBJ1-3; no firm D call. Trimming cost V 5 bases and J 0 bases, with 8 bases left between them. The V gene's germline CDR1 is GTSNPN and CDR2 SVGIG (reference sequence). The CDR3 is 13 amino acids.